A single sample gave rise to the 11 T cell receptor beta chains below, sequenced in a study of tumor-infiltrating lymphocytes in primary liver carcinoma. The investigators made TCR beta cDNA from roughly 0.45 ug total RNA, using a constant-region primer. Three rounds of nested multiplex PCR with slightly modified ARM-PCR produced TCR beta libraries. Amplification in the first two PCR rounds was performed using TRBV1-TRBV30 forward primers and a C-beta reverse primer for approximately 10 cycles each. Each CDR3 protein is one row after TCRdb ran MiXCR on the multiplex PCR reads. The sample carries some 320,000 distinct CDR3 sequences, roughly two thirds recorded once. Unsorted whole blood yielded blood RNA, and germline DNA was extracted as well. The specimen was peripheral blood. These receptors were taken from a man aged 40-50 years with primary liver carcinoma and hepatitis B virus infection.

The V call is TRBV28, the J call TRBJ2-7; D ambiguous. This CDR3 has 14 residues. The V end lost 7 bases, the J end lost 7 bases, and 20 bases lay between the germline ends. CDR1 is MDHEN, CDR2 SYDVKM, per germline. The CDR3 sequence: CASKPVGSSGEQYF. DNA of the CDR3: TGTGCCAGCAAGCCGGTGGGGTCATCCGGGGAGCAGTACTTC.

V is TRBV29-1 and J is TRBJ2-5; tentative D call: TRBD2 (5 bases). V was trimmed by 6 bases and J by 8 bases, leaving 16 bases between them. There are 12 residues in the CDR3. Germline V gene lookup returns CDR1 SQVTM and CDR2 ANQGSEA. The CDR3 DNA reads TGCAGCGTCCTTCCTGTCGGGGAAACCCAGTACTTC. As protein: CSVLPVGETQYF.

The CDR3 DNA is TGTGCCAGCACCCTCGGACTAGGACAGGGGGCGAGAGAGCAGTACTTC. This translates into CASTLGLGQGAREQYF. The chain is built from TRBV5-6 and TRBJ2-7; TRBD1 matches 11 bases. The length of the CDR3 is 16 residues. J lost 7 bases, V lost 6 bases, and 15 bases had no gene match. In germline, CDR1 is SGHDT, CDR2 YYEEEE.

With regard to this clonotype: Possible read error: a much larger clone is one base away. The chain has TRBV24-1 and TRBJ2-1, with D possibly being TRBD2 (6 bases). Trimming left V 4 bases short and J 11 bases short, with 17 bases between. Germline loops: CDR1 KGHDR, CDR2 SFDVKD. The CDR3 runs to 14 residues. CDR3 coding DNA: TGTGCCACCAGTGAGGGGTCCTCTAGCGTTAAGCAGTTCTTC. It codes for CATSEGSSSVKQFF.

This clonotype was picked up many times. This sequence joins TRBV12-3 or TRBV12-4 and TRBJ2-5; perhaps TRBD2 as D (6 bases). This CDR3 spans 13 amino acids. Trimming took off 7 bases at V and 5 bases at J, with 14 bases between the two ends. CDR3 in DNA: TGTGCCAGCACCCCCGGGAGTGGGGAGACCCAGTACTTC. It encodes CASTPGSGETQYF.

As to this clonotype: The junction and the germline gene differ at one end; a read error may be behind it. The chain is built from TRBV6-2 or TRBV6-3 and TRBJ2-1; D possibly corresponds to TRBD1 (6 bases). The CDR3 extends over 15 amino acids. Germline assignment: CDR1 MNHEY and CDR2 SVGEGT. CDR3 sequence (DNA): TGTGCCAGCAGAGAGACAGGACTTCAATACAATGAGCATTTCTTC. Residues: CASRETGLQYNEHFF.

As concerns this clonotype: One end of the junction varies from germline; a read error may be responsible. The chain couples TRBV12-5 to TRBJ1-1, with a weak D call TRBD1 (5 bases). Germline V CDR1 and CDR2: LGHNT, FRNRAP. The CDR3 extends over 13 amino acids. CDR3 loop: CASGTGGYTEALF. As DNA, the CDR3 is TGTGCTAGTGGGACGGGGGGTTACACTGAAGCTCTCTTT. Supplemented by reference TRBV12-5 and TRBJ1-1, the full variable domain reads DARVTQTPRHKVTEMGQEVTMRCQPILGHNTVFWYRQTMMQGLELLAYFRNRAPLDDSGMPKDRFSAEMPDATLATLKIQPSEPRDSAVYFCASGTGGYTEALFGQGTRLTVV.

The sample holds a few counts of this clonotype. V usage is TRBV5-4 and J usage is TRBJ2-1; 9 bases are shared with TRBD2. V trimming: 0 bases; J trimming: 2 bases; junction bases outside the gene matches: 6. The CDR3 runs 17 residues. Germline assignment: CDR1 SGHNT and CDR2 YYREEE (reference sequence). CDR3 in amino acids: CASSLGGIAGAYNEQFF. The CDR3 coding sequence is TGTGCCAGCAGCTTGGGGGGTATAGCGGGAGCCTACAATGAGCAGTTCTTC.

In regard to this clonotype: This may be a read error: a much more frequent sequence differs by one nucleotide. The chain is built from TRBV12-3 or TRBV12-4 and TRBJ2-7, with unresolved D. The V gene lost 2 bases and the J gene lost 2 bases, with 7 bases spanning the gap. CDR3 length equals 13 residues. The CDR3 coding sequence is TGTGCCAGCAGTTTAACCACGGCCTACGAGCAGTACTTC. Translating it yields CASSLTTAYEQYF.

The rearrangement uses TRBV6-1 and TRBJ2-3; perhaps TRBD1 as D (5 bases). CDR1 and CDR2 from the germline V gene are MNHNS and SASEGT. This CDR3 is 19 amino acids long. This CDR3 is CAGIRGGFSSLSFTDTQYF. The CDR3 nucleotides are TGTGCTGGCATAAGGGGCGGATTCTCCTCACTGTCCTTCACAGATACGCAGTATTTT.

This clonotype has more than one count but fewer than ten. The V and J genes are TRBV12-3 or TRBV12-4 and TRBJ1-1; D may be TRBD1 (6 bases). There are 17 residues in the CDR3. V shed 5 bases and J shed 4 bases, with 23 bases lying between them. In DNA form, the CDR3 reads TGTGCCAGCAGTCCCAACCTTCCGGGGACACCGAGCACTGAAGCTTTCTTT. This encodes CASSPNLPGTPSTEAFF.